This T cell receptor beta chain was recovered during a study of T cell changes during pregnancy in multiple sclerosis. Clones were sequenced by immunoSEQ multiplex PCR, and TCRdb holds only the in-frame ones, with some missing. Among approximately 97,000 clones listed, approximately 90% were seen once. Germline V gene lookup returns CDR1 WSHSY and CDR2 SAAADI. This CDR3 comprises 17 residues. V lost 0 bases to trimming and J lost 2 bases, with 17 bases between them. The sequencing here drew on peripheral blood, taken in the second trimester of pregnancy. This receptor was taken from a female donor in good health, enrolled as a control in a pregnancy study. V gene TRBV10-2 combines with J gene TRBJ2-7; D is undetermined. CDR3 nucleotide sequence: TGCGCCAGCAGTGAGTCGACTTTCCAAACACGTACCTACGAGCAGTACTTC. Protein product: CASSESTFQTRTYEQYF.